Presented here are 20 T cell receptor beta chains from one specimen sequenced in a study of cytomegalovirus exposure and HLA in healthy donors. PCR was performed using 60 Vbeta and 13 Jbeta primers. The assay was immunoSEQ multiplex PCR, and TCRdb's table has in-frame clones only and misses some. The data contain 130,000 to 150,000 clones, about three quarters of them seen just once; the ten biggest clones take up under 3%. The sequenced sample was PBMCs. These receptors were collected from a man in his forties in good health and CMV-seropositive.

There are a few counts of this clone. The J gene is TRBJ2-7, the V gene TRBV6-5; 8 bases agree with TRBD1. Trimming cost V 2 bases and J 1 base; bases outside gene matches: 4. Germline V gene lookup returns CDR1 MNHEY and CDR2 SVGAGI. The CDR3 loop spans 15 amino acids. CDR3 sequence (DNA): TGTGCCAGCAGTTACGGACAGGGTAGATCCTACGAGCAGTACTTC. It encodes CASSYGQGRSYEQYF.

This chain connects TRBV5-1 to TRBJ1-2; TRBD1 might be the D (6 bases). Looked up from germline, CDR1 is SGHRS and CDR2 is YFSETQ. Trimming took 4 bases from V and 2 from J, leaving 15 bases between them. The CDR3 loop spans 15 amino acids. CDR3 protein: CASSTQGQGNYGYTF. The CDR3 DNA is TGCGCCAGCAGCACACAAGGCCAGGGGAACTATGGCTACACCTTC. The whole variable domain, filled in from reference TRBV5-1 and TRBJ1-2, reads KAGVTQTPRYLIKTRGQQVTLSCSPISGHRSVSWYQQTPGQGLQFLFEYFSETQRNKGNFPGRFSGRQFSNSRSEMNVSTLELGDSALYLCASSTQGQGNYGYTFGSGTRLTVV.

The chain uses TRBV7-6 and TRBJ1-2; the D gene is possibly TRBD1 (5 bases). The CDR3 has 14 residues. The V gene lost 2 bases and the J gene lost 6 bases, with 13 bases spanning the gap. The germline V gene has CDR1 SGHVS and CDR2 FNYEAQ. The CDR3 bases are TGTGCCAGCAGCTTAAACAGTCAGGGTGATGGCTACACCTTC. This sequence encodes CASSLNSQGDGYTF.

The chain joins TRBV6-6 to TRBJ1-6, with D possibly being TRBD1 (6 bases). This CDR3 comprises 16 residues. Trimming took 2 bases from V and 7 from J, leaving 15 bases between them. Germline lookup yields CDR1 MNHNY and CDR2 SVGAGI (reference sequence). The DNA for the CDR3 is TGTGCCAGCAGTTACGTACAGGGTTCATGGAATTCACCCCTCCACTTT. Translation: CASSYVQGSWNSPLHF.

This clone showed up just once. The junction and the germline gene differ at one end; a read error may be behind it. The V call is TRBV7-9, the J call TRBJ1-1, with D perhaps matching TRBD1 (5 bases). The CDR3 is 14 amino acids. Germline lookup yields CDR1 SEHNR and CDR2 FQNEAQ (reference sequence). CDR3 region: CSSSLVQGNTEAFF. The CDR3 region has the DNA TGTTCCAGCAGCTTAGTTCAGGGGAACACTGAAGCTTTCTTT.

The sample holds a few counts of this clone. The rearrangement joins TRBV18 to TRBJ1-5; 9 nucleotides line up with TRBD1. With V trimmed by 3 bases and J by 3 bases, 9 bases remained unmatched. The CDR3 is 17 amino acids. Germline CDR1 and CDR2: KGHSH and LQKENI. CDR3 amino acids: CASSPTGGSSDNQPQHF. In DNA form, the CDR3 reads TGTGCCAGCTCACCGACAGGGGGAAGTTCGGACAATCAGCCCCAGCATTTT.

The chain has TRBV7-8 and TRBJ2-5; 7 positions agree with TRBD1. The junction had 8 bases not matched to a gene; V was cut back by 5 bases and J by 2 bases. The CDR3 length is 15 residues. In germline, CDR1 is SGHVS, CDR2 FQNEAQ. The CDR3 nucleotides read TGTGCCAGCAGCCGTAACAGGGGAACACAAGAGACCCAGTACTTC. Its protein is CASSRNRGTQETQYF.

The chain uses TRBV7-2 and TRBJ1-4, with D possibly being TRBD1 (5 bases). V was trimmed by 5 bases and J by 8 bases, leaving 15 bases between them. The CDR3 loop spans 14 amino acids. Germline loops: CDR1 SGHTA, CDR2 FQGNSA. CDR3 DNA sequence: TGTGCCAGCAGCCGTTCCGCGACAGCCGAAAAACTGTTTTTT. Its translation is CASSRSATAEKLFF.

Only a few counts were recorded for this clone. The chain uses TRBV4-2 and TRBJ2-7, with TRBD2 identical over 11 bases. Germline V gene lookup returns CDR1 LGHNA and CDR2 YNFKEQ. J was trimmed by 2 bases and V by 1 base; bases with no gene match: 7. This CDR3 region has 17 residues. The CDR3 coding sequence is TGTGCCAGCAGCCAAGCCTCAACTAGCGGGAGCGCCTACGAGCAGTACTTC. Translating it yields CASSQASTSGSAYEQYF.

Only a few counts were recorded for this clone. The V and J genes are TRBV27 and TRBJ2-3; D not certain. The CDR3 runs 14 residues. V lost 5 bases and J 3 bases, leaving 12 bases between the germline ends. Germline V CDR1 and CDR2: MNHEY, SMNVEV (reference sequence). The CDR3 bases are TGTGCCAGCAGTCAAAATCTACCGACAGATACGCAGTATTTT. Amino acids: CASSQNLPTDTQYF.

This clone was picked up one time. The chain is built from TRBV19 and TRBJ2-5, with 10 bases fitting TRBD2. V shed 5 bases, J shed 5 bases, and the junction held 8 bases outside the gene matches. CDR3 size: 15 residues. Germline V gene sequence: CDR1 LNHDA, CDR2 SQIVND (reference sequence). CDR3 sequence (DNA): TGTGCCAGTAGTCAGGCTAGCGGGAGTTGGGAGACCCAGTACTTC. It specifies CASSQASGSWETQYF.

CDR3 residues: CAISESQRANYGYTF. CDR3 coding DNA: TGTGCCATCAGTGAGAGCCAGCGAGCTAACTATGGCTACACCTTC. V gene TRBV10-3 combines with J gene TRBJ1-2, with D hard to call. V dropped 2 bases and J dropped 0 bases, with 10 bases sitting between them. The CDR3 spans 15 residues. Per germline, CDR1 ENHRY and CDR2 SYGVKD.

This clone was found once. The rearrangement uses TRBV25-1 and TRBJ2-1, with 12 bases matching TRBD2. The CDR3 is 16 residues long. Unmatched junction bases numbered 6, after V lost 4 bases and J lost 5 bases. Germline V lookup: CDR1 MGHDK, CDR2 SYGVNS. The CDR3 loop reads CASSASSGRADNEQFF. The CDR3 DNA follows: TGTGCCAGCAGTGCGTCTAGCGGGAGGGCCGACAATGAGCAGTTCTTC. The full variable domain, rest sourced from reference TRBV25-1 and TRBJ2-1, is EADIYQTPRYLVIGTGKKITLECSQTMGHDKMYWYQQDPGMELHLIHYSYGVNSTEKGDLSSESTVSRIRTEHFPLTLESARPSHTSQYLCASSASSGRADNEQFFGPGTRLTVL.

This sequence joins TRBV6-5 and TRBJ2-7; possible D gene TRBD2, 6 bases. The CDR3 consists of 14 residues. V shed 5 bases and J shed 4 bases, with 15 bases lying between them. The germline gives CDR1 MNHEY, CDR2 SVGAGI. The CDR3 loop is CASSTSTGGYEQYF. CDR3 nucleotide sequence: TGTGCCAGCAGTACCTCGACTGGGGGGTACGAGCAGTACTTC.

The V and J genes are TRBV5-1 and TRBJ2-4, with 8 bases aligning to TRBD2. Germline V gene sequence: CDR1 SGHRS, CDR2 YFSETQ. The trim removed 0 bases at V and 0 bases at J, leaving 8 bases unmatched. There are 18 residues in the CDR3. CDR3 amino acids: CASSLVAGGVLAKNIQYF. CDR3 bases: TGCGCCAGCAGCTTGGTGGCGGGAGGCGTCCTAGCCAAAAACATTCAGTACTTC.

The chain links TRBV28 to TRBJ1-1; 7 bases are a match to TRBD1. The CDR3 is 15 residues long. V trimming: 5 bases; J trimming: 4 bases; junction bases outside the gene matches: 10. Germline loops: CDR1 MDHEN, CDR2 SYDVKM. The DNA of the CDR3 is TGTGCCAGCAGTCCGGTCGCAGGGGGATCCACTGAAGCTTTCTTT. Translated, it gives CASSPVAGGSTEAFF.

In its sample, this clone ranks as medium-sized. V is TRBV4-2 and J is TRBJ1-3, with D tentatively TRBD1 (5 bases). Germline V gene sequence: CDR1 LGHNA, CDR2 YNFKEQ. CDR3 length equals 16 residues. V was cut by 0 bases and J by 2 bases, with 11 bases left in between. Here the CDR3 reads CASSQEGEGTGNTIYF. The CDR3 region has the DNA TGTGCCAGCAGCCAAGAGGGGGAGGGAACTGGAAACACCATATATTTT.

The chain is built from TRBV29-1 and TRBJ2-1, with D possibly TRBD1 on 6 matching bases. V lost 8 bases and J 7 bases, leaving 18 bases between the germline ends. Germline V gives CDR1 SQVTM, CDR2 ANQGSEA. The CDR3 extends over 13 amino acids. DNA for the CDR3: TGCAGCCCCCAGGGGCTAAATTCGAATGAGCAGTTCTTC. Translated, it gives CSPQGLNSNEQFF.

This chain joins TRBV28 and TRBJ1-1; TRBD1 agrees at 9 bases. The CDR3 has 16 amino acids. Trimming removed 4 bases from V and 1 base from J; junction bases left unmatched: 7. CDR1 MDHEN and CDR2 SYDVKM come from the germline V gene. CDR3 region: CASSYSQGAPNTEAFF. In DNA form, the CDR3 reads TGTGCCAGCAGTTATTCACAGGGGGCTCCGAACACTGAAGCTTTCTTT.

This clone was detected only a few times. CDR3 loop: CASSFRQGTTGELFF. CDR3 nucleotides: TGCGCCAGCAGCTTCAGACAGGGAACCACCGGGGAGCTGTTTTTT. This sequence joins TRBV5-1 and TRBJ2-2; TRBD1 aligns across 7 bases. The CDR3 covers 15 residues. Unmatched junction bases numbered 5, after V lost 2 bases and J lost 4 bases. Germline CDR1 SGHRS, CDR2 YFSETQ.